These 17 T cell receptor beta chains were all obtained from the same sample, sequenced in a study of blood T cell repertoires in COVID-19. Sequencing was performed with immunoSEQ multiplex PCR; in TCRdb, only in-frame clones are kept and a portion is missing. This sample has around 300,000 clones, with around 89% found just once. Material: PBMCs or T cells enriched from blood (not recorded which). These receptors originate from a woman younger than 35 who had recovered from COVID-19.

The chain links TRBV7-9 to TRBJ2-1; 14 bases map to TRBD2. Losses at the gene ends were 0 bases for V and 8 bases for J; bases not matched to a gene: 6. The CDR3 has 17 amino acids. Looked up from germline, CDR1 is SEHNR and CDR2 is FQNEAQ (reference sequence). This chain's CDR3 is CASSLATSGGAVDEQFF. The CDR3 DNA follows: TGTGCCAGCAGCTTAGCGACTAGCGGGGGGGCGGTCGATGAGCAGTTCTTC.

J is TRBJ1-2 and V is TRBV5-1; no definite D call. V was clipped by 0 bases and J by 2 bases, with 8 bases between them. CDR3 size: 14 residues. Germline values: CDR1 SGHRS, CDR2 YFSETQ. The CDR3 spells CASSLVAGNYGYTF. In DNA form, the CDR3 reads TGCGCCAGCAGCTTGGTGGCAGGAAACTATGGCTACACCTTC.

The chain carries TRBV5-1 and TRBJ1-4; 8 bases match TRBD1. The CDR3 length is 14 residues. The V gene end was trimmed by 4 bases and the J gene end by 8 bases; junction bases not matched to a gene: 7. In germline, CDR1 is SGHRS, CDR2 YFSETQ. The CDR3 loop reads CASSPDREEEKLFF. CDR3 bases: TGCGCCAGCAGCCCGGACAGGGAAGAAGAAAAACTGTTTTTT.

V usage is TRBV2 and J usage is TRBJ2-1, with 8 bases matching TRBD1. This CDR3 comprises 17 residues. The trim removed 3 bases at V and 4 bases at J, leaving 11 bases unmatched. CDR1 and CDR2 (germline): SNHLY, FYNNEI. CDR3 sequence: CASSEPVDRGIYNEQFF. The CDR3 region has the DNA TGTGCCAGCAGTGAGCCTGTTGACAGGGGCATTTACAATGAGCAGTTCTTC.

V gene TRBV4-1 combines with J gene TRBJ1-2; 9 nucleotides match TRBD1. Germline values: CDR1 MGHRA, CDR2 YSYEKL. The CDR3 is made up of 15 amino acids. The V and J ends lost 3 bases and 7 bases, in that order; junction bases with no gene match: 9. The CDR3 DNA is TGCGCCAGCAGCCAGCCGGGACAGGGCTTCCGTGGCTACACCTTC. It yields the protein CASSQPGQGFRGYTF.

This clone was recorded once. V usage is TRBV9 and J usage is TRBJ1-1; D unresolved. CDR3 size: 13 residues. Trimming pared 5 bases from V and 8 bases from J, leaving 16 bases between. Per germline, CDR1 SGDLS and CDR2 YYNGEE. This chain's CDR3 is CASSRGFGWEAFF. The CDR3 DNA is TGTGCCAGCAGTCGAGGGTTCGGTTGGGAAGCTTTCTTT.

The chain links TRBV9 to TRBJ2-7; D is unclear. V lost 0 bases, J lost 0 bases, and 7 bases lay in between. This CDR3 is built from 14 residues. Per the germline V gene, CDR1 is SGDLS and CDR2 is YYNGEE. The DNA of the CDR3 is TGTGCCAGCAGCGTAGAAGGCGGCTCCTACGAGCAGTACTTC. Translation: CASSVEGGSYEQYF.

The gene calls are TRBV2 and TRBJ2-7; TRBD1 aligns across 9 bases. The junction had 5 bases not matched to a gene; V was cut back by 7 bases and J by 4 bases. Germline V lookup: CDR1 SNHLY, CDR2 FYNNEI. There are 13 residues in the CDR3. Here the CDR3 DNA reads TGTGCCAGCAATGGACAGGGGCTTTACGAGCAGTACTTC. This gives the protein CASNGQGLYEQYF.

This chain's CDR3 is CASSDYGRGTYGYTF. The CDR3 DNA follows: TGCGCCAGCAGTGATTACGGCAGGGGGACCTATGGCTACACCTTC. This chain links TRBV10-2 with TRBJ1-2, with TRBD1 matching over 7 bases. Germline CDR1 WSHSY, CDR2 SAAADI. CDR3 size: 15 residues. Unmatched junction bases numbered 8, after V lost 3 bases and J lost 4 bases.

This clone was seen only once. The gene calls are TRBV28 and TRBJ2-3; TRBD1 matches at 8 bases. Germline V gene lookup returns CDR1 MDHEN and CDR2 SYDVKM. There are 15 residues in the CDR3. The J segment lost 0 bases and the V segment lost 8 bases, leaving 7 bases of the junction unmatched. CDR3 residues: CASGYRGFSTDTQYF. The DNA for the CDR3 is TGTGCCAGCGGGTACAGGGGGTTTAGCACAGATACGCAGTATTTT.

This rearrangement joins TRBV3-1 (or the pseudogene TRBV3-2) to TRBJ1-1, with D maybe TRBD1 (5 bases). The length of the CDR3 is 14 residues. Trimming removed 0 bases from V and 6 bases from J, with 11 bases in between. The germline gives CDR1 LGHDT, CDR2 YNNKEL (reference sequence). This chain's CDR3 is CASSQDDTGPEAFF. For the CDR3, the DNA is TGTGCCAGCAGCCAAGATGATACAGGTCCTGAAGCTTTCTTT.

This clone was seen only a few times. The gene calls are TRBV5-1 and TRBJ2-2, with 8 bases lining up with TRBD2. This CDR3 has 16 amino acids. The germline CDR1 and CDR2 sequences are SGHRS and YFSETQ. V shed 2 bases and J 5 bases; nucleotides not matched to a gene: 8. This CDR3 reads CASSLSLAGPTGELFF. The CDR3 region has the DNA TGCGCCAGCAGCTTAAGTCTAGCGGGCCCTACCGGGGAGCTGTTTTTT.

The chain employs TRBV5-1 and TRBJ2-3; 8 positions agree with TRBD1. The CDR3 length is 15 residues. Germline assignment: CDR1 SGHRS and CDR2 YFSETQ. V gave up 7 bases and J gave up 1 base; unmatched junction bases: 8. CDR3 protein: CASLDPGQGTDTQYF. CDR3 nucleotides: TGCGCCAGCCTAGACCCGGGACAGGGCACAGATACGCAGTATTTT.

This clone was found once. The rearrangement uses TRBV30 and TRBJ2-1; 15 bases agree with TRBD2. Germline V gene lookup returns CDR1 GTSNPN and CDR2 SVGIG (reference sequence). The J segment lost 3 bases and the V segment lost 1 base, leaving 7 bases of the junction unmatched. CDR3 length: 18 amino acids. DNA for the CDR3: TGTGCCTGGAGTGGCCTCGGGACTAGCGGGGGGAGCTACAATGAGCAGTTCTTC. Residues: CAWSGLGTSGGSYNEQFF.

CDR3 DNA sequence: TGCGCCAGCAGCAGTAACGGGGCGGGGGACCAAGAGACCCAGTACTTC. It translates to CASSSNGAGDQETQYF. This rearrangement joins TRBV5-1 to TRBJ2-5; 7 positions agree with TRBD2. Per germline, CDR1 SGHRS and CDR2 YFSETQ. The CDR3 length is 16 residues. The V gene end was trimmed by 4 bases and the J gene end by 0 bases; junction bases not matched to a gene: 9.

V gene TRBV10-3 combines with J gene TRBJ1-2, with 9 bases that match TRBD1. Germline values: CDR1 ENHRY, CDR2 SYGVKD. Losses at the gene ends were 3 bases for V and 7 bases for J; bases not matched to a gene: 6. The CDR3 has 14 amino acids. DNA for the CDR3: TGTGCCATCAGTGACCGGGACAGGGCAGGTGGCTACACCTTC. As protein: CAISDRDRAGGYTF.

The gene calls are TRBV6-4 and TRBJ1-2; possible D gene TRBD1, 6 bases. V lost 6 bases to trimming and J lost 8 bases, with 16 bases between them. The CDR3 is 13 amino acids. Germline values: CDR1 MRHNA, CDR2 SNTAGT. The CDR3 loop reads CASSAQAGVGYTF. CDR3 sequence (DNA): TGTGCCAGCAGCGCCCAGGCAGGGGTCGGCTACACCTTC.